The 9 T cell receptor beta chains reported below all come from one sample, sequenced in a study of blood T cell repertoires in COVID-19. The protocol was immunoSEQ multiplex PCR, while the TCRdb copy is restricted to in-frame clones and leaves out a portion. The sample records roughly 230,000 clones, around 84% being singletons. Source material: peripheral blood. These receptors were obtained from a man aged 35 to 55 with acute or convalescent COVID-19.

This clone was detected once. The chain joins TRBV27 to TRBJ1-3, with 7 bases matching TRBD1. The CDR3 is 15 amino acids. Losses at the gene ends were 6 bases for V and 3 bases for J; bases not matched to a gene: 8. Germline lookup yields CDR1 MNHEY and CDR2 SMNVEV (reference sequence). The CDR3 nucleotides are TGTGCCAGCAGGCCGCGACAGGGCCTTGGAAACACCATATATTTT. It translates to CASRPRQGLGNTIYF.

The count of this clone is one. The rearrangement links TRBV12-3 or TRBV12-4 to TRBJ2-5; 9 nucleotides match TRBD1. The CDR3 is made up of 13 amino acids. With 5 bases clipped from V and 4 bases from J, the junction kept 2 bases outside the gene matches. As DNA, the CDR3 is TGTGCCAGCAGTCCGGGACAGGGAGAGACCCAGTACTTC. It encodes CASSPGQGETQYF.

This clone was recorded a few times. The chain is built from TRBV5-6 and TRBJ2-5, with D perhaps matching TRBD1 (6 bases). The length of the CDR3 is 16 residues. V was trimmed by 4 bases and J by 5 bases, leaving 21 bases between them. From germline, CDR1 is SGHDT and CDR2 YYEEEE. CDR3 DNA sequence: TGTGCCAGCAGCCAATCCGGACTGGGTAGGGGGGAGACCCAGTACTTC. Amino acids: CASSQSGLGRGETQYF.

The chain employs TRBV7-9 and TRBJ1-4, with D uncertain. The V gene lost 5 bases and the J gene lost 0 bases, with 19 bases spanning the gap. CDR1 is SEHNR and CDR2 is FQNEAQ in the germline V gene (reference sequence). The CDR3 runs 18 residues. The chain's CDR3 is CASSAPSVGGATNEKLFF. For the CDR3, the DNA is TGTGCCAGCAGCGCCCCCTCCGTCGGAGGCGCAACTAATGAAAAACTGTTTTTT.

This clone turned up a few times. Written as DNA, the CDR3 is TGCAGTGCTAGTCCCGGGACAGCCAATTCACCCCTCCACTTT. Translated: CSASPGTANSPLHF. J is TRBJ1-6 and V is TRBV20-1, with 7 bases aligning to TRBD1. Germline-derived CDR1 and CDR2 are DFQATT and SNEGSKA (reference sequence). The V gene end was trimmed by 3 bases and the J gene end by 7 bases; junction bases not matched to a gene: 6. This CDR3 spans 14 amino acids.

The chain is built from TRBV5-1 and TRBJ2-2; no reliable D call. CDR3 length equals 14 residues. V lost 0 bases and J lost 5, with 8 bases in between. Germline CDR1 is SGHRS and CDR2 is YFSETQ. CDR3 loop: CASSLAIGTGELFF. For the CDR3, the DNA is TGCGCCAGCAGCTTGGCCATCGGGACCGGGGAGCTGTTTTTT.

DNA for the CDR3: TGTGCCAGCAGTTCGGGACAGATTAGCAATCAGCCCCAGCATTTT. Amino acids: CASSSGQISNQPQHF. This chain joins TRBV27 and TRBJ1-5, with 7 bases that match TRBD1. Looked up from germline, CDR1 is MNHEY and CDR2 is SMNVEV (reference sequence). The V gene end was trimmed by 4 bases and the J gene end by 0 bases; junction bases not matched to a gene: 3. This CDR3 has 15 amino acids.

The table lists this clone with a few counts. The genes are TRBV5-1 and TRBJ1-2; D is possibly TRBD1 (5 bases). The V gene lost 1 base and the J gene lost 3 bases, with 7 bases spanning the gap. Looked up from germline, CDR1 is SGHRS and CDR2 is YFSETQ. CDR3 length: 13 amino acids. The CDR3 bases are TGCGCCAGCAGCTTGTTAGGGGACTATGGCTACACCTTC. Its translation: CASSLLGDYGYTF.

The chain links TRBV5-6 to TRBJ2-5; D uncertain. Trimming removed 4 bases from V and 2 bases from J, with 6 bases in between. The CDR3 covers 12 residues. Germline values: CDR1 SGHDT, CDR2 YYEEEE. The CDR3 region has the DNA TGTGCCAGCAGCAGAACACAAGAGACCCAGTACTTC. As protein: CASSRTQETQYF.